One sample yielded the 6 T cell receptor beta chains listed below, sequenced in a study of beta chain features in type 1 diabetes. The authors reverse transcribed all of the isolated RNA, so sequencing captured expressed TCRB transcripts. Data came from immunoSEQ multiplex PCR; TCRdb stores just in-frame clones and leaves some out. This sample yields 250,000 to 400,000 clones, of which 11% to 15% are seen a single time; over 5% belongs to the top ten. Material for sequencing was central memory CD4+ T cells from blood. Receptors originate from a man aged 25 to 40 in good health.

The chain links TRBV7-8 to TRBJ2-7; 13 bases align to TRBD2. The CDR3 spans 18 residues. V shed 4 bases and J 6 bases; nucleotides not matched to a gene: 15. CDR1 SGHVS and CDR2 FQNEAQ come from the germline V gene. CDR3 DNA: TGTGCCAGCAGCTCAGGACTAGCGGGGGCTACGTTCAGGGGCGAGCAGTACTTC. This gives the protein CASSSGLAGATFRGEQYF.

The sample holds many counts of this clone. CDR3 nucleotides: TGCGCCAGCAGCCAGGGTATCATGGGACCTTCGGAGACCCAGTACTTC. Protein: CASSQGIMGPSETQYF. The rearrangement links TRBV4-1 to TRBJ2-5; D possibly matches TRBD1 or TRBD2 (5 bases each). The CDR3 extends over 16 amino acids. The ends were cut back, 3 bases at V and 5 bases at J, with 19 bases in the middle. Per the germline V gene, CDR1 is MGHRA and CDR2 is YSYEKL.

CDR3 protein: CANPSWDSPLHF. The CDR3 nucleotides read TGTGCCAATCCATCCTGGGACTCACCCCTCCACTTT. The V call is TRBV11-3, the J call TRBJ1-6, with a weak D call TRBD1 (5 bases). The germline V gene encodes CDR1 SGHNT and CDR2 YENEEA. The CDR3 is made up of 12 amino acids. Trimming left V 10 bases short and J 10 bases short, with 14 bases between. The variable domain in full, with the rest retrieved from reference TRBV11-3 and TRBJ1-6, is EAGVVQSPRYKIIEKKQPVAFWCNPISGHNTLYWYLQNLGQGPELLIRYENEEAVDDSQLPKDRFSAERLKGVDSTLKIQPAELGDSAVYLCANPSWDSPLHFGNGTRLTVT.

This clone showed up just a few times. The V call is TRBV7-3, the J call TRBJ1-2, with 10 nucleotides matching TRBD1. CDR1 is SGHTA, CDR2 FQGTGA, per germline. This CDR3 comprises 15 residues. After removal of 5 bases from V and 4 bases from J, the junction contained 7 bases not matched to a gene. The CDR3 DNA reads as TGTGCCAGCAGCCCGGGACAGGGGACTCCCTATGGCTACACCTTC. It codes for CASSPGQGTPYGYTF.

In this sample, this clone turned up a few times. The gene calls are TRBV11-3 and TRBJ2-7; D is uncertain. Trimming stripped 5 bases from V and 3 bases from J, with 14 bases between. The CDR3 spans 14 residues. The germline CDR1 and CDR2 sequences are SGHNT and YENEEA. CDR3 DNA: TGTGCCAGCAGCCCCGGCGGTTGGGACTACGAGCAGTACGTC. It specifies CASSPGGWDYEQYV.

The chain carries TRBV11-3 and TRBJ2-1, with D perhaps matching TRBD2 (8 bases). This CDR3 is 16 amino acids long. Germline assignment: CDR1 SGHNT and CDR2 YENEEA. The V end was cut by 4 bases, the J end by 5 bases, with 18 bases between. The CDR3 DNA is TGTGCCAGCAGCTCCCCGGGACTAGGGGGCAACAATGAGCAGTTCTTC. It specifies CASSSPGLGGNNEQFF. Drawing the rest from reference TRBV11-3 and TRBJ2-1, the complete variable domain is EAGVVQSPRYKIIEKKQPVAFWCNPISGHNTLYWYLQNLGQGPELLIRYENEEAVDDSQLPKDRFSAERLKGVDSTLKIQPAELGDSAVYLCASSSPGLGGNNEQFFGPGTRLTVL.